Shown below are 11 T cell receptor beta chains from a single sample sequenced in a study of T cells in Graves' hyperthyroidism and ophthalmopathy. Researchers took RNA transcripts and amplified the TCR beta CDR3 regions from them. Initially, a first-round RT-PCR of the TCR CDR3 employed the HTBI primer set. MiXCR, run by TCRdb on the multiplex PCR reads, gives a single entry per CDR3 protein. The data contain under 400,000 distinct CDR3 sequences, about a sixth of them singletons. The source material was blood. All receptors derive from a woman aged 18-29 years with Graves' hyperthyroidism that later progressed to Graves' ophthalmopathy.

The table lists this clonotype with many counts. The chain's CDR3 is CASSLGGGRLKEDEQYF. The DNA for the CDR3 is TGTGCCAGCAGCTTAGGGGGTGGGAGGCTTAAGGAAGACGAGCAGTACTTC. The chain employs TRBV13 and TRBJ2-7, with a possible D match to TRBD2 (6 bases). The germline CDR1 and CDR2 sequences are PRHDT and FYEKMQ (reference sequence). The CDR3 runs 17 residues. V shed 0 bases and J shed 5 bases, with 20 bases lying between them.

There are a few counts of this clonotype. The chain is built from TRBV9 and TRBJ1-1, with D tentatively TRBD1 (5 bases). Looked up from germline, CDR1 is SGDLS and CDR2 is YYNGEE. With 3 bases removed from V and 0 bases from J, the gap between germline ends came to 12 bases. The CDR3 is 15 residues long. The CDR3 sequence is CASSGGSRLNTEAFF. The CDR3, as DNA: TGTGCCAGCAGCGGGGGGTCCAGGTTGAACACTGAAGCTTTCTTT.

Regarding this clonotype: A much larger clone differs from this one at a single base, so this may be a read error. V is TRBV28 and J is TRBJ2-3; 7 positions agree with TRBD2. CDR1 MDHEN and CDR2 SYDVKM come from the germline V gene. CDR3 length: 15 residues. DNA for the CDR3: TGTGCCAGCAGTTCGAGCGGCCTGGCGGGAGATAAGCAGTATTTT. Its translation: CASSSSGLAGDKQYF. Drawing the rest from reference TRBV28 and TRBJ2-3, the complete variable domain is DVKVTQSSRYLVKRTGEKVFLECVQDMDHENMFWYRQDPGLGLRLIYFSYDVKMKEKGDIPEGYSVSREKKERFSLILESASTNQTSMYLCASSSSGLAGDKQYFGPGTRLTVL.

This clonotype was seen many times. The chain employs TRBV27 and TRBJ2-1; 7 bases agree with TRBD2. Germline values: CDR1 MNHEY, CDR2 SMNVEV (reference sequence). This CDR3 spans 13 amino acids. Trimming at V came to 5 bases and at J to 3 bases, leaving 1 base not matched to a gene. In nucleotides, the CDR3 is TGTGCCAGCAGTCGGGGGGTCTACAATGAGCAGTTCTTC. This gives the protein CASSRGVYNEQFF.

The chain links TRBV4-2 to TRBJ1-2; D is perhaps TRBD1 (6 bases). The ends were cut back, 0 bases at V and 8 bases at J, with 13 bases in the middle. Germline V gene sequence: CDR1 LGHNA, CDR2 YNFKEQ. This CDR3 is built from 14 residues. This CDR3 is CASSQDPRGDGYTF. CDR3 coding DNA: TGTGCCAGCAGCCAAGACCCCAGGGGAGACGGCTACACCTTC.

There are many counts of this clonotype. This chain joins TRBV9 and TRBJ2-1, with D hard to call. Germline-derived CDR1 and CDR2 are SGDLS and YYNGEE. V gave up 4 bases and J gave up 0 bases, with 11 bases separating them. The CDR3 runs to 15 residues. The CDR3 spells CASSPVFSSYNEQFF. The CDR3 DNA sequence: TGTGCCAGCAGCCCCGTCTTTAGCTCCTACAATGAGCAGTTCTTC.

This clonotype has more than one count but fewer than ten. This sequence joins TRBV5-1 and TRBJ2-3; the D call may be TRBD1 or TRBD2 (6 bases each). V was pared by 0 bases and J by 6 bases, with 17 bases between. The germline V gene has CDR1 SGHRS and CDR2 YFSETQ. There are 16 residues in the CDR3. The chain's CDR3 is CASSLAPGARGDTQYF. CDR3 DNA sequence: TGCGCCAGCAGCTTGGCGCCGGGGGCCCGAGGGGATACGCAGTATTTT.

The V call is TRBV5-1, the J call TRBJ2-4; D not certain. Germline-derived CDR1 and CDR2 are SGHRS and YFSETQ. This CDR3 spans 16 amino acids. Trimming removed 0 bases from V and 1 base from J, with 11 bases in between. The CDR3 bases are TGCGCCAGCAGCTTGGCACGGAGTCGGGCCAAAAACATTCAGTACTTC. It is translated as CASSLARSRAKNIQYF.

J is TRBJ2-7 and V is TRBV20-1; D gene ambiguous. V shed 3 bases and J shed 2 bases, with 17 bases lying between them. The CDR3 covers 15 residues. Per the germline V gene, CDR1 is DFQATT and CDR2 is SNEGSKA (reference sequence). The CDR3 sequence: CSASALEIYTYEQYF. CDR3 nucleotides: TGCAGTGCTAGTGCCTTAGAAATCTACACCTACGAGCAGTACTTC.

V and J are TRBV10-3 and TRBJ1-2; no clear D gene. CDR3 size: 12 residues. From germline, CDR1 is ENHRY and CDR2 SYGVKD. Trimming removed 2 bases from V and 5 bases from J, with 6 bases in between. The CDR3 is CAISELGYGYTF. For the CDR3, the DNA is TGTGCCATCAGTGAGCTCGGGTATGGCTACACCTTC.

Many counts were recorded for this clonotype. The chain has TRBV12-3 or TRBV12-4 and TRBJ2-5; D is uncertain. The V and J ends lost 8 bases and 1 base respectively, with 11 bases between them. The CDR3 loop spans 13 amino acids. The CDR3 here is CASAVQSQETQYF. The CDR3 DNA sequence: TGTGCCAGCGCGGTGCAGTCCCAAGAGACCCAGTACTTC.